The 6 T cell receptor beta chains presented below share a single source sample, sequenced in a study of regulatory T cells in long-lasting Graves disease. The TCR beta library used iRepertoire HTBI primers with Arm-PCR amplification of CDR3. In TCRdb, the multiplex PCR reads were re-called with MiXCR into one record per CDR3 protein. The sample has approximately 560,000 distinct CDR3 sequences, roughly 16% seen once; the top ten hold around 12%. Time point described: newly diagnosed GD, antithyroid drugs for less than 3 months. From RNA extracted from PBMCs, the TCR library was made. The sample was also reused in another study, on T cells in Graves' hyperthyroidism and ophthalmopathy.

Sequenced material: peripheral blood mononuclear cells (PBMCs), taken at new diagnosis, from a patient treated with antithyroid drugs. Receptor source: a man aged 18 to 30 with Graves disease.

This clonotype turned up a few times. The chain employs TRBV9 and TRBJ2-7; 11 bases fit TRBD2. Germline CDR1 SGDLS, CDR2 YYNGEE. V lost 0 bases and J lost 5; bases outside the gene matches: 10. The CDR3 extends over 17 amino acids. The CDR3 coding sequence is TGTGCCAGCAGCGTAGGACCCCGTAGCGGGAGGGTCCACGAGCAGTACTTC. Protein product: CASSVGPRSGRVHEQYF.

In this sample, this clonotype turned up a few times. This chain uses TRBV7-9 with TRBJ1-3; a possible D gene is TRBD1 (5 bases). Germline assignment: CDR1 SEHNR and CDR2 FQNEAQ (reference sequence). This CDR3 region has 15 residues. Trimming took off 5 bases at V and 2 bases at J, with 13 bases between the two ends. CDR3 residues: CASSHGTPTGNTIYF. As DNA, the CDR3 is TGTGCCAGCAGCCATGGGACCCCCACTGGAAACACCATATATTTT.

V and J are TRBV9 and TRBJ2-2, with 7 bases fitting TRBD1. The germline CDR1 and CDR2 sequences are SGDLS and YYNGEE. There are 16 residues in the CDR3. Trimming cost V 2 bases and J 5 bases; bases outside gene matches: 9. The CDR3 nucleotides read TGTGCCAGCAGCGTCTTCTCGACAGGGCGGACCGGGGAGCTGTTTTTT. Its protein product is CASSVFSTGRTGELFF.

The table lists this clonotype with a few counts. This chain joins TRBV5-5 and TRBJ1-5; D gene ambiguous. This CDR3 has 13 amino acids. Per germline, CDR1 SGHKS and CDR2 YYEKEE (reference sequence). Trimming took 1 base from V and 8 from J, leaving 10 bases between them. CDR3 in amino acids: CASSLLPGEPQHF. CDR3 DNA: TGTGCCAGCAGCTTGCTGCCTGGGGAGCCCCAGCATTTT.

This clonotype was counted at least ten times. The rearrangement joins TRBV5-1 to TRBJ2-1; 7 bases are shared with TRBD1. CDR3 length: 15 amino acids. The V gene end was trimmed by 4 bases and the J gene end by 5 bases; junction bases not matched to a gene: 9. The germline CDR1 and CDR2 sequences are SGHRS and YFSETQ. This CDR3 reads CASSQEPGGHNEQFF. The CDR3 nucleotides are TGCGCCAGCAGCCAGGAACCAGGGGGTCACAATGAGCAGTTCTTC.

This clonotype was found many times. The J gene is TRBJ2-1, the V gene TRBV6-2 or TRBV6-3; no clear D. The V gene lost 6 bases and the J gene lost 6 bases, with 6 bases spanning the gap. The CDR3 is 11 residues long. Germline CDR1 is MNHEY and CDR2 is SVGEGT. The CDR3 sequence is CASSNFNEQFF. The CDR3 DNA sequence: TGTGCCAGCAGCAACTTCAATGAGCAGTTCTTC.